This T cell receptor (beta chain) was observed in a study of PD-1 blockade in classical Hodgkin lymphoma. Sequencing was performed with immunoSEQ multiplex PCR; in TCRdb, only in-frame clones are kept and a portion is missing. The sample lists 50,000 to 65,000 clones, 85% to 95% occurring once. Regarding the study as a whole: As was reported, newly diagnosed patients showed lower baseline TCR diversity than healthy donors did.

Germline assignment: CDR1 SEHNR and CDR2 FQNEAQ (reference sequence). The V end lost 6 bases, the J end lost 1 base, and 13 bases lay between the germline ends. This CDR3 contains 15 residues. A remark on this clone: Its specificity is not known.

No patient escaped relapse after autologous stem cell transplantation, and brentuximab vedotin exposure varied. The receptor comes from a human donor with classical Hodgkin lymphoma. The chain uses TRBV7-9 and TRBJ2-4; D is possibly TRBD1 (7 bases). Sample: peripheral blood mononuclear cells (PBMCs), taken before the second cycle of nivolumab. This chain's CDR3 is CASSSPGGAKNIQYF. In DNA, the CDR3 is TGTGCCAGCAGTTCTCCAGGGGGGGCCAAAAACATTCAGTACTTC.